This T cell receptor (beta chain) is drawn from a study of CXCR3-negative and CXCR3-positive naive CD8 T cells. The study's findings and limits: TRB CDR3 hydrophobicity was greater in CXCR3-positive naive cells than in CXCR3-negative naive cells.

As concerns this clonotype: Its target is unknown.

Through 5' RACE with UMI labels, the TRB cDNA libraries were prepared. TCRdb reprocessed the 5' RACE reads and stores each CDR3 protein as one record, lacking DNA. In all, the sample yields around 60,000 distinct CDR3 sequences. CDR3 length equals 15 residues. Germline CDR1 and CDR2: MDHEN and SYDVKM. The TCR sequence derives from a human donor in good health. Some clones in this sample may be carry-over from other donors' samples. Sequencing was performed on naive CXCR3+ CD8+ T cells from blood. Subset described: CD45RO-CCR7+CD27+CD95- naive CD8+ T cells expressing CXCR3 (TNR3+). The V call is TRBV28, the J call TRBJ1-1. The chain's CDR3 is CASSFREERNTEAFF.